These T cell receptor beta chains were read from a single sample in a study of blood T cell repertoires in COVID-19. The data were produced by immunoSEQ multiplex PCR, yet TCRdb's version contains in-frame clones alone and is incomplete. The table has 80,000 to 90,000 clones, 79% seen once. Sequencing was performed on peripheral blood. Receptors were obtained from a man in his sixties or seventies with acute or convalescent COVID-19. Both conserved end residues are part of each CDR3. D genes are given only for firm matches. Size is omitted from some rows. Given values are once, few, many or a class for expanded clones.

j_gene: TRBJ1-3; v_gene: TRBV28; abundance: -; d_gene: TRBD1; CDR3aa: CASSFRGPGNTIYF; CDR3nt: TGTGCCAGCAGTTTCAGGGGGCCCGGAAACACCATATATTTT
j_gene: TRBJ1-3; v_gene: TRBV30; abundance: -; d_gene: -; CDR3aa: CAWSQGTGGSGNTIYF; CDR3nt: TGTGCCTGGAGTCAGGGAACGGGGGGCTCTGGAAACACCATATATTTT
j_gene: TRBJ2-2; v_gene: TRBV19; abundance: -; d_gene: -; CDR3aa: CASTPLWGRTGELFF; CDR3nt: TGTGCCAGTACCCCCTTGTGGGGCCGGACCGGGGAGCTGTTTTTT
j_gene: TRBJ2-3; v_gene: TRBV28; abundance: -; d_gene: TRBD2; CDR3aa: CASSRGADTQYF; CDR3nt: TGTGCCAGCAGCCGGGGGGCAGATACGCAGTATTTT
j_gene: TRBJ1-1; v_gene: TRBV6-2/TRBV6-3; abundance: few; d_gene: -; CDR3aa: CASSRMNTEAFF; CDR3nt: TGTGCCAGCAGCCGTATGAACACTGAAGCTTTCTTT
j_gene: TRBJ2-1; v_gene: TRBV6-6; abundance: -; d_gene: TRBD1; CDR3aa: CASSYSMGQGWNEQFF; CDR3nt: TGTGCCAGCAGTTACTCGATGGGACAGGGGTGGAATGAGCAGTTCTTC
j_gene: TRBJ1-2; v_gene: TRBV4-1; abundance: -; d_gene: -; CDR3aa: CASSQEGSGNYGYTF; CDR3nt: TGCGCCAGCAGCCAAGAGGGAAGCGGAAACTATGGCTACACCTTC
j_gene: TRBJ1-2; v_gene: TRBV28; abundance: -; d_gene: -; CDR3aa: CASSLYPRESGYTF; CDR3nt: TGTGCCAGCAGTTTATACCCCAGGGAATCCGGCTACACCTTC
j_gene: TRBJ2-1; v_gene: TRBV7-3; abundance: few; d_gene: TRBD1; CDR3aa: CASSWTGGDEQFF; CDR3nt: TGTGCCAGCAGCTGGACAGGGGGCGATGAGCAGTTCTTC
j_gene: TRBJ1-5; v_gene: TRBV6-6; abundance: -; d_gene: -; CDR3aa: CASRQGLEQPQHF; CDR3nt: TGTGCCAGCAGACAGGGTCTCGAACAGCCCCAGCATTTT
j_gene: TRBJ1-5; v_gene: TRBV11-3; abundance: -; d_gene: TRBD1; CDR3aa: CASSFGIGTGYNQPQHF; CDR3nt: TGTGCCAGCAGCTTCGGAATCGGGACAGGGTACAATCAGCCCCAGCATTTT
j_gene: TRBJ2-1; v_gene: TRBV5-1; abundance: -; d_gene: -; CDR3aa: CASSLEETGGHNEQFF; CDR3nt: TGCGCCAGCAGCTTGGAAGAAACGGGGGGCCACAATGAGCAGTTCTTC
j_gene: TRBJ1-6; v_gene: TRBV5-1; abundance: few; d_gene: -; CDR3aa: CASSFSGIGSYNSPLHF; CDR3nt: TGCGCCAGCAGCTTCAGCGGGATAGGATCCTATAATTCACCCCTCCACTTT
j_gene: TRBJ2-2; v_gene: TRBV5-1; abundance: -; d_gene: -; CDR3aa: CASSLRAQGTGELFF; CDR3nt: TGCGCCAGCAGCTTGCGGGCCCAGGGCACCGGGGAGCTGTTTTTT
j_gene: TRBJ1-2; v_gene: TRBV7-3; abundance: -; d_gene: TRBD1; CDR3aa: CASSLNRGDGYTF; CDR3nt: TGTGCCAGCAGCTTAAACAGGGGGGATGGCTACACCTTC
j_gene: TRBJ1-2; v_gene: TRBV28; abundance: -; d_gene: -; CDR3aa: CASSSAGQLPRYGYTF; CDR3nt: TGTGCCAGCAGTTCAGCGGGACAACTACCGAGGTATGGCTACACCTTC
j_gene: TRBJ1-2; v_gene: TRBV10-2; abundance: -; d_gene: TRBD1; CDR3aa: CASSEHRGQGYTF; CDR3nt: TGCGCCAGCAGTGAACACAGGGGGCAAGGCTACACCTTC
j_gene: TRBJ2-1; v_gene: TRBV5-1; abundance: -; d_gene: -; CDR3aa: CASSTGHNEQFF; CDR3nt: TGCGCCAGCAGCACAGGGCACAATGAGCAGTTCTTC
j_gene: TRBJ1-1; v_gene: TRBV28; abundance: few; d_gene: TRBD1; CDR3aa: CASSQGDTEAFF; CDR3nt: TGTGCCAGTTCTCAGGGGGACACTGAAGCTTTCTTT
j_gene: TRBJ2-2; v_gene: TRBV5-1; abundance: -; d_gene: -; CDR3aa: CASSLAGVSRELFF; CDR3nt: TGCGCCAGCAGCTTGGCCGGGGTCTCCCGGGAGCTGTTTTTT
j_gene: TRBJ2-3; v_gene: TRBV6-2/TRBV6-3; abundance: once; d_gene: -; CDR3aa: CASSGVGGGQPDTQYF; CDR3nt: TGTGCCAGCAGTGGAGTGGGGGGGGGCCAACCAGATACGCAGTATTTT
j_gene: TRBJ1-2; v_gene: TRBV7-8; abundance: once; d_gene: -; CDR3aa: CASSSNIRWGYTF; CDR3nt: TGTGCCAGCAGCTCGAACATCCGATGGGGCTACACCTTC
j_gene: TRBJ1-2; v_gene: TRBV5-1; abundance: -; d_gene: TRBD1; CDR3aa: CASSLTGANGYTF; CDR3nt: TGCGCCAGCAGCTTGACAGGGGCAAATGGCTACACCTTC
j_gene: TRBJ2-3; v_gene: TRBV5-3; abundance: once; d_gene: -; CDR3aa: CARSLGTHYSTDTQYF; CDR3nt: TGTGCCAGAAGCTTGGGGACACACTATAGCACAGATACGCAGTATTTT
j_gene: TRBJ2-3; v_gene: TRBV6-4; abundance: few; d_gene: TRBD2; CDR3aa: CASSESGGGTDTQYF; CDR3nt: TGTGCCAGCAGTGAAAGCGGGGGAGGAACAGATACGCAGTATTTT
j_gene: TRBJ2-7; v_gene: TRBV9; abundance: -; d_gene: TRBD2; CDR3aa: CASSPLAGGLSSYEQYF; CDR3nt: TGTGCCAGCAGCCCACTAGCGGGGGGCTTGAGCTCCTACGAGCAGTACTTC
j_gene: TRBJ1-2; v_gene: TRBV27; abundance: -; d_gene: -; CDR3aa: CASSLSPRVGYTF; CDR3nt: TGTGCCAGCAGTTTATCGCCCAGGGTTGGCTACACCTTC
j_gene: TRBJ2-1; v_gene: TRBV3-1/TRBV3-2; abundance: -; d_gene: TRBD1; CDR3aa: CASSQTPGQGAYEQFF; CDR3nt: TGTGCCAGCAGCCAAACACCGGGACAGGGGGCCTATGAGCAGTTCTTC
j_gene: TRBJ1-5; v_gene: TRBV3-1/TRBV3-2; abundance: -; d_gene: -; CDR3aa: CASSQLNQPQHF; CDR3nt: TGTGCCAGCAGCCAACTTAATCAGCCCCAGCATTTT
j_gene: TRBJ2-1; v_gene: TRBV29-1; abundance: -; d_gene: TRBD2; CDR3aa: CSAVGTSGGAADEQFF; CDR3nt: TGCAGCGCTGTCGGGACTAGCGGGGGGGCCGCCGATGAGCAGTTCTTC
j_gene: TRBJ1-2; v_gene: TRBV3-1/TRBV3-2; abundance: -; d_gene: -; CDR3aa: CASTPLGTPYGYTF; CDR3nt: TGTGCCAGCACCCCATTGGGGACACCTTATGGCTACACCTTC
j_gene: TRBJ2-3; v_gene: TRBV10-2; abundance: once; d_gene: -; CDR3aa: CASSDARPLGHTQYF; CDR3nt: TGCGCCAGCAGTGATGCGAGGCCCCTAGGCCATACGCAGTATTTT
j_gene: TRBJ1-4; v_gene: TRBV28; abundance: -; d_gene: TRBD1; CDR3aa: CASSFSGQGYEKLFF; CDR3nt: TGTGCCAGCAGTTTTTCAGGACAGGGTTACGAAAAACTGTTTTTT
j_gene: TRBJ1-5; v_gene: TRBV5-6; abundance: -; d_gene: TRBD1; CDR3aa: CASSPLTGGGQPQHF; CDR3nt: TGTGCCAGCAGCCCCCTGACAGGGGGCGGGCAGCCCCAGCATTTT
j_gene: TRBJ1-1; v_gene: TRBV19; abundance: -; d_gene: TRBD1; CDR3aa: CASSSRDRGKAFF; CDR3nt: TGTGCCAGTAGTAGCCGGGACAGGGGGAAAGCTTTCTTT
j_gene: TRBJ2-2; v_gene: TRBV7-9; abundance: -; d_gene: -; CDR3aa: CASSRIQGLGELFF; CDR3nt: TGTGCCAGCAGCCGTATACAGGGTTTAGGGGAGCTGTTTTTT
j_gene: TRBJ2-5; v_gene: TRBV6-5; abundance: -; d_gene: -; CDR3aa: CASSYVGGNFQETQYF; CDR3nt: TGTGCCAGCAGTTATGTCGGGGGTAACTTCCAAGAGACCCAGTACTTC
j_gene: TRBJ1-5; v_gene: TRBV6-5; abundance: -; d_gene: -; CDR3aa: CASSTERGINQPQHF; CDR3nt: TGTGCCAGCAGTACAGAAAGGGGAATCAATCAGCCCCAGCATTTT
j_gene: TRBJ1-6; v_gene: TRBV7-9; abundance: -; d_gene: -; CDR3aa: CASSFEGDSPLHF; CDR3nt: TGTGCCAGCAGCTTCGAAGGGGATTCACCCCTCCACTTT
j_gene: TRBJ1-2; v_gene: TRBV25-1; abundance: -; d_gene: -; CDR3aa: CASSEHRGGGGDGYTF; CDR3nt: TGTGCCAGCAGTGAACATAGGGGAGGGGGAGGGGATGGCTACACCTTC
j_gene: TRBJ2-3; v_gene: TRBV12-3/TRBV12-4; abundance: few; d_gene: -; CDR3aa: CASSLPRDTQYF; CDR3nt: TGTGCCAGCAGTTTACCCAGGGATACGCAGTATTTT
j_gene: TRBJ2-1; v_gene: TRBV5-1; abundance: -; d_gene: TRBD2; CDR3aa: CASSITSGSFNEQFF; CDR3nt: TGCGCCAGCAGCATCACTAGCGGGAGTTTTAATGAGCAGTTCTTC
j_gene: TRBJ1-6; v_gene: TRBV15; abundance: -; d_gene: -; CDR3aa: CATSSLEVRHNSPLHF; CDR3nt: TGTGCCACCAGCAGTCTGGAGGTTAGGCATAATTCACCCCTCCACTTT
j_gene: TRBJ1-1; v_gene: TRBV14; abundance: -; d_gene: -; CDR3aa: CASRRQTGSTEAFF; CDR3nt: TGTGCCAGCAGACGCCAAACAGGGAGCACTGAAGCTTTCTTT
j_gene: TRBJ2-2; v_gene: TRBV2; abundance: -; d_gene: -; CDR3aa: CATRGGGLSNTGELFF; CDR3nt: TGTGCCACCAGAGGGGGGGGCCTTTCGAACACCGGGGAGCTGTTTTTT
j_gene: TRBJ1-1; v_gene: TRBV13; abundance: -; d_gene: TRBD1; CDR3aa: CASRSEGQGRQNTEAFF; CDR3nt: TGTGCCAGCAGATCAGAAGGACAGGGGAGACAGAACACTGAAGCTTTCTTT
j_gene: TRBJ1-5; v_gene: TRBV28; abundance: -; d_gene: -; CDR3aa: CASSLPTGLSNQPQHF; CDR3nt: TGTGCCAGCAGTCTCCCGACCGGACTTAGCAATCAGCCCCAGCATTTT
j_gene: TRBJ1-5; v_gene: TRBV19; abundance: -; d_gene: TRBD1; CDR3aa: CASIATGGSNQPQHF; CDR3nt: TGTGCCAGTATCGCGACAGGGGGCAGCAATCAGCCCCAGCATTTT
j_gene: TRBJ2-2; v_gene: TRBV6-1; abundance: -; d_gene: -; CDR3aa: CASSESRGTGELFF; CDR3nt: TGTGCCAGCAGTGAATCGCGCGGGACCGGGGAGCTGTTTTTT
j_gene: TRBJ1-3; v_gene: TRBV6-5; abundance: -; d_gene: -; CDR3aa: CASRRDGLSGNTIYF; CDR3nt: TGTGCCAGCAGGAGAGACGGACTCTCTGGAAACACCATATATTTT
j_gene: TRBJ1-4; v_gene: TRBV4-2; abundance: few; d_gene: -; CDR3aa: CASTGGGVEKLFF; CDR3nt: TGTGCCAGCACCGGAGGGGGGGTAGAAAAACTGTTTTTT
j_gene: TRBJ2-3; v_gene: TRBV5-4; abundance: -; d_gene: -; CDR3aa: CASTRDTSETQYF; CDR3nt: TGTGCCAGTACCCGGGACACCTCAGAGACGCAGTATTTT
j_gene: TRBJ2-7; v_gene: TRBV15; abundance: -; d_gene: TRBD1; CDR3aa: CATSRDRDRNEQYF; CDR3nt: TGTGCCACCAGCAGAGATCGGGACAGAAACGAGCAGTACTTC
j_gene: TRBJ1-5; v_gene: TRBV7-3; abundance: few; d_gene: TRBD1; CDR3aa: CASSPHCDRGYQPQHF; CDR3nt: TGTGCCAGCAGCCCTCACTGTGACAGGGGGTATCAGCCCCAGCATTTT
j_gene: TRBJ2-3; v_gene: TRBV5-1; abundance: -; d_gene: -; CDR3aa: CASSSITDTQYF; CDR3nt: TGCGCCAGCAGCTCAATCACAGATACGCAGTATTTT
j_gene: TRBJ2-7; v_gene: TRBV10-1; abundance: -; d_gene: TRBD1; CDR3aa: CASPGGDRGFFSYEQYF; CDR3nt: TGCGCCAGCCCTGGGGGGGACAGGGGGTTCTTTTCCTACGAGCAGTACTTC
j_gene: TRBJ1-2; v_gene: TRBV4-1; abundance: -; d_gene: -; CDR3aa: CASSQDLNRNYGYTF; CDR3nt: TGCGCCAGCAGCCAAGATCTTAACAGGAACTATGGCTACACCTTC
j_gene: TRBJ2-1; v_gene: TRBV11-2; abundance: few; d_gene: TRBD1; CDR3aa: CASSLDRGPGNEQFF; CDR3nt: TGTGCCAGCAGCTTGGACAGGGGGCCGGGGAATGAGCAGTTCTTC
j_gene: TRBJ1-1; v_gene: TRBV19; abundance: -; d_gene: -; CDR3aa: CASSNQGRGRTEAFF; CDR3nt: TGTGCCAGTAGTAACCAAGGGAGGGGTCGAACTGAAGCTTTCTTT